Listed below are T cell receptor beta chains from one sample, sequenced in a study of pediatric ulcerative colitis. Profiled with immunoSEQ multiplex PCR; TCRdb holds only in-frame clones, not every one. Of tens of thousands of clones listed, about 65% are singletons. The sequenced sample consisted of gut tissue. These receptor sequences come from a boy aged 5-17 years with severe ulcerative colitis. CDR3s include the opening cysteine and the closing phenylalanine or tryptophan. The D gene is left open where the match is weak. Expanded clones get a size class; other rows say once, few or many, or leave the size out.

abundance: -; v_gene: TRBV2; d_gene: -; j_gene: TRBJ1-1; CDR3aa: CATQNTEAFF; CDR3nt: TGTGCCACCCAGAACACTGAAGCTTTCTTT
abundance: few; v_gene: TRBV30; d_gene: -; j_gene: TRBJ1-4; CDR3aa: CARKTQGRLEKLFF; CDR3nt: TGTGCCCGGAAGACACAGGGCCGTCTCGAAAAACTGTTTTTT
abundance: -; v_gene: TRBV7-9; d_gene: -; j_gene: TRBJ1-1; CDR3aa: CASTRETTEAFF; CDR3nt: TGTGCCAGCACTAGGGAGACCACTGAAGCTTTCTTT
abundance: -; v_gene: TRBV7-2; d_gene: -; j_gene: TRBJ2-7; CDR3aa: CASSPNPVEQYF; CDR3nt: TGTGCCAGCAGCCCTAATCCGGTCGAGCAGTACTTC
abundance: -; v_gene: TRBV5-4; d_gene: TRBD1; j_gene: TRBJ1-1; CDR3aa: CASNRGLNTEAFF; CDR3nt: TGTGCCAGCAACAGGGGGTTGAACACTGAAGCTTTCTTT
abundance: -; v_gene: TRBV18; d_gene: TRBD1; j_gene: TRBJ2-2; CDR3aa: CASSLGQGSTGELFF; CDR3nt: TGTGCCAGCTCACTGGGACAGGGCAGCACCGGGGAGCTGTTTTTT
abundance: -; v_gene: TRBV2; d_gene: -; j_gene: TRBJ2-1; CDR3aa: CASSGTREYNEQFF; CDR3nt: TGTGCCAGCAGCGGGACAAGGGAGTACAATGAGCAGTTCTTC
abundance: few; v_gene: TRBV6-5; d_gene: -; j_gene: TRBJ2-1; CDR3aa: CASRYRGTSLGEQFF; CDR3nt: TGTGCCAGCAGATACCGGGGCACCTCCCTGGGAGAGCAGTTCTTC
abundance: once; v_gene: TRBV6-5; d_gene: -; j_gene: TRBJ1-1; CDR3aa: CASSRYNTEAFF; CDR3nt: TGTGCCAGCAGCAGATATAACACTGAAGCTTTCTTT
abundance: -; v_gene: TRBV21-1; d_gene: -; j_gene: TRBJ1-5; CDR3aa: CATSSASSGSNQPQHF; CDR3nt: TGTGCCACAAGTTCCGCCTCGTCAGGCAGCAATCAGCCCCAGCATTTT
abundance: -; v_gene: TRBV18; d_gene: -; j_gene: TRBJ2-7; CDR3aa: CASSPGREQYF; CDR3nt: TGTGCCAGCTCACCAGGCCGGGAGCAGTACTTC
abundance: -; v_gene: TRBV6-1; d_gene: TRBD1; j_gene: TRBJ1-2; CDR3aa: CASSETSGTGSYGYTF; CDR3nt: TGTGCCAGCAGTGAAACTTCCGGGACAGGGTCCTATGGCTACACCTTC
abundance: -; v_gene: TRBV25-1; d_gene: TRBD1; j_gene: TRBJ1-4; CDR3aa: CASSPRVRGTVNEKLFF; CDR3nt: TGTGCCAGCAGTCCCCGAGTCCGAGGGACAGTTAATGAAAAACTGTTTTTT
abundance: few; v_gene: TRBV6-5; d_gene: TRBD2; j_gene: TRBJ2-3; CDR3aa: CASSYIRSGGADTQYF; CDR3nt: TGTGCCAGCAGTTATATCCGTAGCGGGGGGGCAGATACGCAGTATTTT
abundance: -; v_gene: TRBV6-5; d_gene: -; j_gene: TRBJ1-5; CDR3aa: CASSYSAGEGDQPQHF; CDR3nt: TGTGCCAGCAGTTACTCGGCAGGAGAAGGAGATCAGCCCCAGCATTTT
abundance: -; v_gene: TRBV30; d_gene: TRBD1; j_gene: TRBJ1-2; CDR3aa: CAWNRGNYGYTF; CDR3nt: TGTGCCTGGAACAGGGGGAACTATGGCTACACCTTC
abundance: -; v_gene: TRBV2; d_gene: TRBD1; j_gene: TRBJ2-7; CDR3aa: CASTRDRGTYEQYF; CDR3nt: TGTGCCAGCACTAGGGACAGGGGGACCTACGAGCAGTACTTC
abundance: -; v_gene: TRBV21-1; d_gene: -; j_gene: TRBJ2-1; CDR3aa: CASSSQKWTERGSYNEQFF; CDR3nt: TGTGCCAGCAGCAGCCAGAAATGGACCGAAAGGGGCTCCTACAATGAGCAGTTCTTC
abundance: -; v_gene: TRBV30; d_gene: -; j_gene: TRBJ1-6; CDR3aa: CAWSTQGYSPLHF; CDR3nt: TGTGCCTGGAGTACCCAGGGATATTCACCCCTCCACTTT
abundance: -; v_gene: TRBV10-2; d_gene: -; j_gene: TRBJ2-7; CDR3aa: CASWFGENYEQYF; CDR3nt: TGCGCCAGCTGGTTTGGGGAGAACTACGAGCAGTACTTC
abundance: -; v_gene: TRBV28; d_gene: TRBD1; j_gene: TRBJ2-7; CDR3aa: CASSLAGTGLYEQYF; CDR3nt: TGTGCCAGCAGTTTAGCCGGGACAGGGCTCTACGAGCAGTACTTC
abundance: -; v_gene: TRBV5-4; d_gene: TRBD2; j_gene: TRBJ2-1; CDR3aa: CASSDGTINNEQFF; CDR3nt: TGTGCCAGCAGCGATGGGACTATCAACAATGAGCAGTTCTTC
abundance: -; v_gene: TRBV7-2; d_gene: TRBD2; j_gene: TRBJ2-4; CDR3aa: CASSQRSGGVKNIQYF; CDR3nt: TGTGCCAGCAGCCAAAGGAGCGGGGGTGTTAAAAACATTCAGTACTTC
abundance: -; v_gene: TRBV4-3; d_gene: TRBD1; j_gene: TRBJ1-2; CDR3aa: CASSPARGTGGFGYTF; CDR3nt: TGCGCCAGCAGCCCCGCACGGGGGACAGGGGGCTTCGGCTACACCTTC
abundance: -; v_gene: TRBV6-5; d_gene: -; j_gene: TRBJ1-6; CDR3aa: CASNKALNSPLHF; CDR3nt: TGTGCCAGCAACAAGGCCTTAAATTCACCCCTCCACTTT
abundance: -; v_gene: TRBV6-1; d_gene: -; j_gene: TRBJ1-2; CDR3aa: CASSQAHLGSLNYGYTF; CDR3nt: TGTGCCAGCAGTCAAGCCCACCTAGGCAGCCTTAACTATGGCTACACCTTC
abundance: -; v_gene: TRBV4-3; d_gene: -; j_gene: TRBJ1-2; CDR3aa: CASSHLPGRNYGYTF; CDR3nt: TGCGCCAGCAGCCACCTTCCCGGACGGAACTATGGCTACACCTTC
abundance: -; v_gene: TRBV4-2; d_gene: TRBD1; j_gene: TRBJ2-6; CDR3aa: CASSQVTGTGANVLTF; CDR3nt: TGTGCCAGCAGCCAAGTGACAGGGACTGGGGCCAACGTCCTGACTTTC
abundance: -; v_gene: TRBV7-9; d_gene: -; j_gene: TRBJ1-1; CDR3aa: CASSPGTGTEAFF; CDR3nt: TGTGCCAGCAGCCCCGGGACGGGGACTGAAGCTTTCTTT
abundance: few; v_gene: TRBV19; d_gene: TRBD1; j_gene: TRBJ2-2; CDR3aa: CASSSGQEAGELFF; CDR3nt: TGTGCCAGTAGTTCGGGACAGGAGGCCGGGGAGCTGTTTTTT
abundance: -; v_gene: TRBV30; d_gene: -; j_gene: TRBJ2-2; CDR3aa: CAWSDGNTGELFF; CDR3nt: TGTGCCTGGAGTGACGGGAACACCGGGGAGCTGTTTTTT
abundance: -; v_gene: TRBV11-2; d_gene: TRBD1; j_gene: TRBJ1-2; CDR3aa: CASSLGALTGGANYGYTF; CDR3nt: TGTGCCAGCAGCTTAGGAGCTCTTACAGGGGGCGCTAACTATGGCTACACCTTC